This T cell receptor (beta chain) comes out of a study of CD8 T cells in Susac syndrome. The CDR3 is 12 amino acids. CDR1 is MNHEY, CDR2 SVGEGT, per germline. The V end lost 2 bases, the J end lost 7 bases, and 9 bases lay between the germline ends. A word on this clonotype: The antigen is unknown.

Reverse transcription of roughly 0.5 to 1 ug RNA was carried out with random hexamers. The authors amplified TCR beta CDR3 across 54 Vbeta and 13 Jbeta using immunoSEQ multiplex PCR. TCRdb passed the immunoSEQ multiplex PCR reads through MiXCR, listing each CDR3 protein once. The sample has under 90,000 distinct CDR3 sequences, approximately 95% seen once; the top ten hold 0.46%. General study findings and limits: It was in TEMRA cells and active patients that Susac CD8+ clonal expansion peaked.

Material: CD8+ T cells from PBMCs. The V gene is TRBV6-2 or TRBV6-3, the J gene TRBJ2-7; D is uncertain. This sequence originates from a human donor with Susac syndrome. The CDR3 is CASSYGPWEQYF. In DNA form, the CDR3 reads TGTGCCAGCAGTTACGGTCCTTGGGAGCAGTACTTC.